This T cell receptor beta chain derives from a study of T cell changes during pregnancy in multiple sclerosis. Sequencing used immunoSEQ multiplex PCR; TCRdb keeps in-frame clones, though not all of them. This table holds 35,000 to 45,000 clones, around 92% found once. CDR1 and CDR2 from the germline V gene are SGHTA and FQGNSA. V dropped 5 bases and J dropped 7; count of bases not matched to a gene: 8. The CDR3 spans 14 residues. The sequenced sample consisted of peripheral blood. This receptor was identified in a female donor with multiple sclerosis, enrolled in a pregnancy study. The chain has TRBV7-2 and TRBJ2-7, with 10 positions matching TRBD2. The CDR3 is CASSQASGRSEQYF. The CDR3 DNA reads as TGTGCCAGCAGCCAAGCTAGCGGGAGAAGTGAGCAGTACTTC.